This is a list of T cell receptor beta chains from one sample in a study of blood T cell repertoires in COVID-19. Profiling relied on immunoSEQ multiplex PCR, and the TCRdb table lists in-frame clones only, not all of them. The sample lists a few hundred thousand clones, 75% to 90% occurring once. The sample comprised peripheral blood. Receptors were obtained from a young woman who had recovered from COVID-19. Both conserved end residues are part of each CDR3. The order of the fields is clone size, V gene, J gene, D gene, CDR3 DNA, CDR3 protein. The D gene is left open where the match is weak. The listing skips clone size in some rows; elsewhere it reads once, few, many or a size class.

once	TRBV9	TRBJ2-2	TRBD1	TGTGCCAGCAGCGTAGCAAGGACAGGGGAGAACACCGGGGAGCTGTTTTTT	CASSVARTGENTGELFF
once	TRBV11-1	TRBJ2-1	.	TGTGCCAGCAGCCTCACCCCCACAGGCAATGAGCAGTTCTTC	CASSLTPTGNEQFF
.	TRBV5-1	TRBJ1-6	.	TGCGCCAGCAGCTTGCGAGGAAGCTCCTATAATTCACCCCTCCACTTT	CASSLRGSSYNSPLHF
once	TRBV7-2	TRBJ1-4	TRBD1	TGTGCCAGCAGCTTAGGGGGGACAGGAGGTGAAAAACTGTTTTTT	CASSLGGTGGEKLFF
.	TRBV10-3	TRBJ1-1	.	TGTGCCATCAGTGAGACACAGGGAAACACTGAAGCTTTCTTT	CAISETQGNTEAFF
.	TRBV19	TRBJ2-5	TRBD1	TGTGCCAGTAGTATCGGTTTGGGACAGCAAGAGACCCAGTACTTC	CASSIGLGQQETQYF
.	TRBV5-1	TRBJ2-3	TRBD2	TGCGCCAGCACCCCCCTACCTAGCGGGGGTACAGATACGCAGTATTTT	CASTPLPSGGTDTQYF
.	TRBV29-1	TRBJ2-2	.	TGCAGCGCCACACAGAACACCGGGGAGCTGTTTTTT	CSATQNTGELFF
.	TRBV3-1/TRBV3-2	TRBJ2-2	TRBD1	TGTGCCAGCAGCCCCGGGACAGGACACGGGGAGCTGTTTTTT	CASSPGTGHGELFF
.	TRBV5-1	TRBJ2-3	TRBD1	TGCGCCAGCAGCCCCAGACAGGGGAACACAGATACGCAGTATTTT	CASSPRQGNTDTQYF
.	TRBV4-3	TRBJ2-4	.	TGCGCCAGCAGCCAAAACCATCGTGGTTTCCTATCCATTCAGTACTTC	CASSQNHRGFLSIQYF
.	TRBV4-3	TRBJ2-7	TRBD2	TGCGCCAGCAGCCAATTACTAGCGGGAGGGCCTAACGAGCAGTACTTC	CASSQLLAGGPNEQYF
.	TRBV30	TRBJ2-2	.	TGTGCCTGGAGTGTATGGGGGGGCAAGAACACCGGGGAGCTGTTTTTT	CAWSVWGGKNTGELFF
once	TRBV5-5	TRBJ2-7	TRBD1	TGTGCCAGCAGCTGGGACAGGGGCCTCGAGCAGTACTTC	CASSWDRGLEQYF
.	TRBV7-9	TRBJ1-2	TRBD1	TGTGCCAGCAGCTCCCGGACAGGGGGGGACGGCTACACCTTC	CASSSRTGGDGYTF
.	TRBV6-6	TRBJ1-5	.	TGTGCCACCCGAGTCCGGCGGGACCAGCCCCAGCATTTT	CATRVRRDQPQHF
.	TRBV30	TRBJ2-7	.	TGTGCCTGGAGGGGCAGGTCAAGAGTCTACGAGCAGTACTTC	CAWRGRSRVYEQYF
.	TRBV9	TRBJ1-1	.	TGTGCCAGCAGCGAACTCACGGACTTAAGGACTGAAGCTTTCTTT	CASSELTDLRTEAFF
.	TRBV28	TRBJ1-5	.	TGTGCCAGCAGCCCGACCCCAGGAGGATATCAGCCCCAGCATTTT	CASSPTPGGYQPQHF
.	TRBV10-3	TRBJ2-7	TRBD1	TGTGCCATCAGTACGGGACAGGGACCCCACGAGCAGTACTTC	CAISTGQGPHEQYF
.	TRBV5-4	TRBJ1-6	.	TGTGCCAGCAGCTTGGAGGAGGGTTTGCGTTCACCCCTCCACTTT	CASSLEEGLRSPLHF
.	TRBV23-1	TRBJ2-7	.	TGCGCCAGTTGGGCTTTGGATTACTTC	CASWALDYF
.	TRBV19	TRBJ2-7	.	TGTGCCAACGCAAAGGGGGAGGGCTACGAGCAGTACTTC	CANAKGEGYEQYF
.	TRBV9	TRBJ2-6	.	TGTGCCAGCAGCCAAACGGGGGTCCTGACTTTC	CASSQTGVLTF
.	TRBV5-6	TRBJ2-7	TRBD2	TGTGCCAGCAGCTTGGCCGGTAGCGGGAGGCCGGTAGACGAGCAGTACTTC	CASSLAGSGRPVDEQYF
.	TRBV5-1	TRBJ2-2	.	TGCGCCAGCAGCAGTCAGGGACAGAACACCGGGGAGCTGTTTTTT	CASSSQGQNTGELFF
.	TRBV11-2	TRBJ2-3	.	TGTGCCAGCAGCTTATTCTCAGACGGGGGTGGGACAGATACGCAGTATTTT	CASSLFSDGGGTDTQYF
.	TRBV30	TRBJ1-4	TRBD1	TGTGCCTCCGACAGGGCTGGGGAGGAAAAACTGTTTTTT	CASDRAGEEKLFF
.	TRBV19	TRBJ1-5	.	TGTGCCAGTAGTATAGGGCCCTCGACCCGGGCCCAGCATTTT	CASSIGPSTRAQHF
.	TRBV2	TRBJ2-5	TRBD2	TGTGCCAGCAGTGAGGGAGGAGCGGGAGTAGAGACCCAGTACTTC	CASSEGGAGVETQYF
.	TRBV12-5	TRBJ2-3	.	TGTGCTAGTGGTTTGGCCCCCGGGTCTGGGACAGATACGCAGTATTTT	CASGLAPGSGTDTQYF
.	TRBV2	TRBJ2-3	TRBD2	TGTGCCAGCAGTCGGGACTACGGCACAGATACGCAGTATTTT	CASSRDYGTDTQYF
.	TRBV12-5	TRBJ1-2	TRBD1	TGTGCTAGTGTTACCCCTCAGGGGGCGGGTTATGGCTACACCTTC	CASVTPQGAGYGYTF
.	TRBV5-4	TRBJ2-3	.	TGTGCCAGCAGCTTGTCAAGGGGGGGCGCAGATACGCAGTATTTT	CASSLSRGGADTQYF
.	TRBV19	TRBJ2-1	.	TGTGCCAGTAGTATAGGGGCTAATGAGCAGTTCTTC	CASSIGANEQFF
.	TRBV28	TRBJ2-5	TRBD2	TGTGCCAGCAGTGGTCAAAGCGGGGGGCTCCTCGGGACCCAGTACTTC	CASSGQSGGLLGTQYF
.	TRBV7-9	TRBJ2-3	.	TGTGCCAGCAGCCCACCGTCGGGGAGCACAGATACGCAGTATTTT	CASSPPSGSTDTQYF
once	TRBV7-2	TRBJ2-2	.	TGTGCCAGCAGCTCAGCGGGCCTCGGGGAGCTGTTTTTT	CASSSAGLGELFF